This entry features one T cell receptor beta chain sequence. Trimming shortened V by 4 bases and J by 3 bases, and 15 bases separated the two germline ends. The CDR3 has 15 residues. Germline V gene sequence: CDR1 SGHVS, CDR2 FQNEAQ. The sample is drawn from a study of blood T cell repertoires in COVID-19. Study overall: COVID-19 samples, acute and convalescent, were from the United States, Italy and Spain. T cells, B-cell-depleted T cells, or PBMCs provided the cDNA or gDNA that served as material.

Original methodology: Cell counts per sample came from amplifying reference gene primers. Assay used: immunoSEQ multiplex PCR; TCRdb lists only in-frame clones, some missing. That table is the source of V, J and clone size, and D and trimming were worked out from the DNA. Of a few hundred thousand clones listed, 86% are singletons. V and J are TRBV7-8 and TRBJ1-1; D gene ambiguous. This receptor was obtained from a man aged 55 to 70 with acute or convalescent COVID-19. Sequencing was carried out using peripheral blood. CDR3 sequence: CASSSVTRLHTEAFF. CDR3 bases: TGTGCCAGCAGCTCAGTCACGAGGTTGCACACTGAAGCTTTCTTT.